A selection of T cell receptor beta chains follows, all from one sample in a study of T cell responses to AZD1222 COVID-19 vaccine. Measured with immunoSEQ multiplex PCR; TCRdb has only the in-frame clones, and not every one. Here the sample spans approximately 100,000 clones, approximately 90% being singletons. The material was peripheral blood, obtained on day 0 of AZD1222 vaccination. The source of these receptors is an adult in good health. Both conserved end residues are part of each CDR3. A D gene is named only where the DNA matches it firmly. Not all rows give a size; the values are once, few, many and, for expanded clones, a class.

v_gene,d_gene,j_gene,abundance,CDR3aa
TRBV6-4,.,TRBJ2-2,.,CASSPTGLPNTGELFF
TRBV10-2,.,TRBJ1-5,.,CASSGVRGSNQPQHF
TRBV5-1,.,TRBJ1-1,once,CASSLDQGRTEAFF
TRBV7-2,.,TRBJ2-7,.,CASRSRHRSYEQYF
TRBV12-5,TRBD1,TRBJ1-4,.,CASGLGTVGNEKLFF
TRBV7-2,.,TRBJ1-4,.,CASSRMEDEKLFF
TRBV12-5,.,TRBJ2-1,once,CASGWDTSYNEQFF
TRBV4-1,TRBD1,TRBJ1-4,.,CASSQRGTGNEKLFF
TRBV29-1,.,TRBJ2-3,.,CSVSRQKSDTQYF
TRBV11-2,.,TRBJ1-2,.,CASSLEGRGFDGYTF
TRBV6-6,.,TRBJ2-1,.,CASSAPSGLYNEQFF
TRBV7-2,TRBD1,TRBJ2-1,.,CASSRDRGVNEQFF
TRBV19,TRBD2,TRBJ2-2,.,CASIGGILAGAAGELFF
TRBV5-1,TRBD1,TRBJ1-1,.,CASSLARTGIGRESQAFF
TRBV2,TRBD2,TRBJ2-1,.,CASSGGLAGPLWGNEQFF
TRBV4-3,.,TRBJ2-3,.,CASSRTGTDTQYF
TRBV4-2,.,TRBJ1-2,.,CASSQDLGEGLFYGYTF
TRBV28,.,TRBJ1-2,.,CASEAVNYGYTF
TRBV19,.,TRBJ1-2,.,CASTRGLTGYTF
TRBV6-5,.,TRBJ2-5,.,CASSYGFGLSFETQYF
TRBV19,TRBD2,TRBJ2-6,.,CASSDPSGPGANVLTF
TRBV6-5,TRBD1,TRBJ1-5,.,CASRATGGNQPQHF
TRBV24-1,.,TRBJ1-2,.,CATSALRETRKAYQGYGYTF
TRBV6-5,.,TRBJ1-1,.,CASSSLPSEAFF
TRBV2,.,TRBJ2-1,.,CASRADYGVEQFF
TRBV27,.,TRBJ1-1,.,CASSLSRNTEAFF
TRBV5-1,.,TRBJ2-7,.,CASSLDGSYEQYF
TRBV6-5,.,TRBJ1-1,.,CASSPNLRNTEAFF
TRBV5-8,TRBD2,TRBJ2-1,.,CASSLGNLAGRYNEQFF
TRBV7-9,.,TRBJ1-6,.,CASSLAVPGSPLHF
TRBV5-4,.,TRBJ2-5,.,CASSLGSGWEETQYF
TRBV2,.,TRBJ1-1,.,CASRRPGSRAFF
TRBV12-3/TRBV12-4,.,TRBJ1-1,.,CASSLGTAAPAFF
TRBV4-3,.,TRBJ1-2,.,CASSQEGVYGYTF
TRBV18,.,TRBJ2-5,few,CASSPTGAQETQYF
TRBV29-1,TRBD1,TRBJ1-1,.,CSVGGTGIGKTEAFF